This is a list of T cell receptor beta chains from one sample in a study of identical twins. One entry per CDR3 protein results from TCRdb running MiXCR on the 5' RACE reads. The repertoire has just under 650,000 distinct CDR3 sequences, around 7.5% of them found once; the top ten carry approximately 1.5%. These data were likewise used in another study, on yellow fever vaccine responses in identical twins.

Sample: PBMCs. Every receptor here comes from a woman aged 18-29 years in good health. CDR3s include the opening cysteine and the closing phenylalanine or tryptophan. D genes are given only for firm matches. Expanded clones get a size class; other rows say once, few or many, or leave the size out.

j_gene,v_gene,d_gene,abundance,CDR3nt,CDR3aa
TRBJ2-3,TRBV5-6,.,many,TGTGCCAGCAGCTTATCGCGCGGTTATACAGATACGCAGTATTTT,CASSLSRGYTDTQYF
TRBJ1-1,TRBV5-1,.,many,TGCGCCAGCAGCTTGCTCCGGACGGTGAACACTGAAGCTTTCTTT,CASSLLRTVNTEAFF
TRBJ2-2,TRBV6-1,TRBD2,few,TGTGCCAGCAGGCGGACTAGCGGGGGGACCGGGGAGCTGTTTTTT,CASRRTSGGTGELFF
TRBJ2-7,TRBV12-3/TRBV12-4,TRBD1,few,TGTGCCAGCGCAGGGGGCCGGCTGGGGGAGCAGTACTTC,CASAGGRLGEQYF
TRBJ1-6,TRBV6-1,TRBD1,many,TGTGCCAGCATGCGAGGGGGACAGATTAATTCACCCCTCCACTTT,CASMRGGQINSPLHF
TRBJ2-1,TRBV29-1,.,.,TGCAGCGTGGAAATTTTTCAACCATACAATGAGCAGTTCTTC,CSVEIFQPYNEQFF
TRBJ2-1,TRBV10-3,.,many,TGTGCCATCGGGGACTCCGGGACACACTACAATGAGCAGTTCTTC,CAIGDSGTHYNEQFF
TRBJ2-1,TRBV29-1,TRBD2,.,TGCAGCGTTTACGGGGGGGGGTTTTACAATGAGCAGTTCTTC,CSVYGGGFYNEQFF
TRBJ1-5,TRBV12-3/TRBV12-4,.,many,TGTGCCAGCAGTTTCGGCGACTATAGCAATCAGCCCCAGCATTTT,CASSFGDYSNQPQHF
TRBJ2-5,TRBV7-6,.,.,TGTGCCAGCAGCTTTGGCTCCTACCAAGAGACCCAGTACTTC,CASSFGSYQETQYF
TRBJ2-7,TRBV28,.,.,TGTGCCAGCAGTTCGTCCGGGACGGAGAGCTCCTACGAGCAGTACTTC,CASSSSGTESSYEQYF
TRBJ2-1,TRBV29-1,.,.,TGCAGCGTTCGGTTGCCCGGAATCTACAATGAGCAGTTCTTC,CSVRLPGIYNEQFF
TRBJ1-2,TRBV4-1,.,many,TGCGCCAGCAGCCCCTCGGTGGCCGCCACTAACTATGGCTACACCTTC,CASSPSVAATNYGYTF